This T cell receptor beta chain was recovered during a study of blood T cell repertoires in COVID-19. The wider study: Spain, Italy and the United States supplied samples that represented acute and convalescent COVID-19. PBMCs, B-cell-depleted T cells, or T cells were the source of the cDNA or gDNA that made up the material.

In the authors' methods: Reference gene primers were amplified, and this amplification served to estimate nucleated cell counts. TCRdb's table, derived via immunoSEQ multiplex PCR, lists solely in-frame clones and lacks some. The V and J calls and clone size come from that table; D and trimming were worked out from the DNA. The profile shows over 85,000 clones, around four fifths of them singletons. The TCR comes from a man aged 50 to 60 with acute or convalescent COVID-19. Sequencing was performed on peripheral blood.

CDR3 region: CASSGVGGTSPLHF. The CDR3 DNA sequence: TGTGCCAGCAGCGGTGTAGGGGGTACTTCACCCCTCCACTTT. V gene TRBV25-1 combines with J gene TRBJ1-6; tentative D call: TRBD1 (6 bases). Germline V gene sequence: CDR1 MGHDK, CDR2 SYGVNS. This CDR3 is 14 amino acids long. The V and J ends lost 6 bases and 9 bases respectively, with 15 bases between them.